The clone carrying this T cell receptor beta chain has ten or more counts. The entry originates in a study of T cells in Graves' hyperthyroidism and ophthalmopathy. It was RNA transcripts that yielded the amplified TCR beta CDR3 regions. HTBI primers were employed in a first-round RT-PCR of the TCR CDR3. A single record per CDR3 protein comes from TCRdb applying MiXCR to the multiplex PCR reads. Of approximately 610,000 distinct CDR3 sequences in the sample, 14% to 15% are singletons; the top ten hold around 4%. J was trimmed by 0 bases and V by 6 bases; bases with no gene match: 7. CDR1 MDHEN and CDR2 SYDVKM come from the germline V gene. This CDR3 region has 15 residues.

This receptor was identified in a woman in her thirties or forties with Graves' ophthalmopathy. The specimen sequenced was blood. V and J are TRBV28 and TRBJ2-7, with 8 bases fitting TRBD2. The CDR3 loop reads CASRPGGALSYEQYF. As DNA, the CDR3 is TGTGCCAGCAGGCCCGGGGGGGCCCTCTCCTACGAGCAGTACTTC. The variable domain in full, completed from reference TRBV28 and TRBJ2-7, reads DVKVTQSSRYLVKRTGEKVFLECVQDMDHENMFWYRQDPGLGLRLIYFSYDVKMKEKGDIPEGYSVSREKKERFSLILESASTNQTSMYLCASRPGGALSYEQYFGPGTRLTVT.